This T cell receptor (gamma chain) was captured by sequencing in a study of Vδ1+ human thymocytes (dated by TCRdb to the late 2010s). In the study overall: The study characterised mRNA-level TRG and TRD CDR3 repertoires of highly purified Vdelta1+ thymocytes from young children as a data resource. Validation of the multiplex-based CDR3 amplicon strategy against 5'RACE-based CDR3 amplicon generation methods had been performed previously.

RNA was extracted with the RNeasy mini kit and reverse transcribed using Superscript III. To generate the CDR3 amplicons, a multiplex PCR was run using pooled V-gene forward primers together with a constant-region reverse primer that carried Illumina adaptor overhangs. After gel purification, amplicons were indexed with Nextera index primers over roughly 8 extra PCR cycles and were then purified with AMPure XP beads. Sequencing of the libraries was done on an Illumina MiSeq using paired-end 250 bp reads, dual indexing and a roughly 19% PhiX spike-in. On the authors' methods: Read quality was checked with FastQC, and TRG read pairs were merged using ea-utils fastq-join. IMGT/HighV-QUEST was used to annotate the sequences, only productive sequences with an unambiguous V-gene assignment were kept, and clonotypes were defined as sequences sharing an identical CDR3 sequence. For downstream analysis, the tools were VDJtools 1.1.1, tcR 2.2.3, Treemap and vegan Shannon diversity in R 3.4.4. TCRdb processed the public reads again with the CATT caller, after which rows with matching DNA were combined. For this entry, the V and J calls and clone size follow TCRdb and not the study's own pipeline. The sample table holds roughly 11,000 gamma-chain clones, of which around 40% were seen once. The top ten clonotypes cover roughly 2% of the sample.

General findings and caveats noted by the study authors: Even though sort purity was high, around 19% of thymic TRD sequences were Vdelta2 (and few were Vdelta3), which was not the case for the peripheral blood Vdelta1+ controls. Donors did not cluster by age or sex, so the analyses were not stratified by age or sex. Because unexpected Vdelta2 sequences could lead to misinterpretation of bulk repertoire data, the authors recommended using highly purified populations and validating at the single-cell level. Thymic TRG and TRD repertoires appeared highly polyclonal with Gaussian CDR3 length distributions, unlike oligoclonal peripheral blood repertoires. Donors shared many TRG clonotypes (up to 6.9x10^3), but TRD repertoires were essentially private, with at most 120 shared.

With regard to this clone: Its antigen specificity is not known. The record has no base qualities; no much larger clone is one base away.

Thymic samples were depleted of alphabeta T cells, then CD3+ TCRVdelta1+ TCRVdelta2- thymocytes were FACS-sorted. A purity of roughly 96% to 99.6% was achieved for sorted Vdelta1+ thymocytes. Thymic specimens were obtained from 8 paediatric patients, aged from 5 days to 15 months, who were undergoing corrective cardiac surgery. The thymic tissue was dispersed, and mononuclear cells were isolated using a Histopaque-1077 density gradient. Staining used anti-TCRVdelta1 clone TS8.2, anti-TCRVdelta2 clone B6, anti-CD3 clone HIT3a and anti-TCRalphabeta clone IP26 antibodies. V lost 4 bases and J lost 2 bases, and the count of bases not matched to a germline gene is 8. The germline V gene gives CDR1 as EGSTGY and CDR2 as YDSYTSSV. Measured from the cysteine to the phenylalanine, the CDR3 is 14 residues long. The entry retains the CDR3 DNA only, 42 bases that are in frame from base 1.

Sequencing was carried out using Vdelta1+ gamma-delta thymocytes from the thymus. Reading the label with the study, this specimen's cell subset or site is: FACS-sorted CD3+ TCRalphabeta- TCRVdelta1+ TCRVdelta2- thymocytes. This chain is built from TRGV4 and TRGJ1 or TRGJ2. The J gene was not available in TCRdb and was assigned here by matching the DNA to germline segments. The clonotype comes from a boy younger than two who had congenital heart surgery. This receptor has the CDR3 CATWEWDDYYKKLF. The sequence in DNA is TGTGCCACCTGGGAATGGGATGATTATTATAAGAAACTCTTT.